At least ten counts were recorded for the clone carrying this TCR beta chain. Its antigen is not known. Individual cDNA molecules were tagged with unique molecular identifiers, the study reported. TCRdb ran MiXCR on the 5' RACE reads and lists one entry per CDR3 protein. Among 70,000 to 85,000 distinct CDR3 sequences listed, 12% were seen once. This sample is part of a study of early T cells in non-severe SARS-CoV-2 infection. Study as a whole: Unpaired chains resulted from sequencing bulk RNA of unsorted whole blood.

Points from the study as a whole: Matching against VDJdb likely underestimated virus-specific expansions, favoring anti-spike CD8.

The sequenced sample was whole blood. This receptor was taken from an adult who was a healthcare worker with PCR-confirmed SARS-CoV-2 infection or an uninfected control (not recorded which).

The chain's CDR3 is CASSERLYGYTF. The CDR3 DNA reads as TGTGCCAGCAGTGAAAGGCTCTATGGCTACACCTTC. V and J are TRBV2 and TRBJ1-2; no clear D gene. V shed 2 bases and J shed 4 bases, with 5 bases lying between them. Germline-derived CDR1 and CDR2 are SNHLY and FYNNEI. This CDR3 is 12 amino acids long.